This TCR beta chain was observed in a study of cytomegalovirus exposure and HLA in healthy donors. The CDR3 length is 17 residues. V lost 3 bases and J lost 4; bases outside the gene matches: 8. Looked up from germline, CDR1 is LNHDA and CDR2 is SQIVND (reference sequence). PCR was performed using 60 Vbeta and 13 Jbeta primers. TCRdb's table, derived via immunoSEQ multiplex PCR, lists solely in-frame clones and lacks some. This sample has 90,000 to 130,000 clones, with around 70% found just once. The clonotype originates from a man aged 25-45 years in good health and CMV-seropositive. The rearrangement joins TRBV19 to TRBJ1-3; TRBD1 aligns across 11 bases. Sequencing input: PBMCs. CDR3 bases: TGTGCCAGTAGTATGAGCCGGACAGGGGGCAAGGGAAACACCATATATTTT. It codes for CASSMSRTGGKGNTIYF.